This TCR beta chain was documented in a study of identical twins listed by TCRdb under 2016. Broadly, across the study: To test whether fetal clonotypes persist, the study used deep sequencing on TCR alpha and beta repertoires from monozygotic twins, unrelated adults of various ages, and cord blood. To rule out contamination, the twin experiments were replicated at different times with different library preparation protocols. Overall study results and their limits: In monozygotic twins, out-of-frame TCR alpha sharing was systematically underestimated by recombination models, although the models agreed with sharing between unrelated individuals. Invariant T cells such as MAIT and iNKT could partly confound zero-insertion analyses, though diverse VJ usage argued against this for most clonotypes. Compared with coincidental sharing between unrelated individuals, an excess of low generation-probability sequences was observed among out-of-frame TCR alpha sequences shared between twins. Abundant cord blood beta clonotypes had fewer insertions, young adult naive repertoires showed a similar but weaker trend, and memory repertoires showed no such trend. Excess twin sharing in beta out-of-frame sequences was weaker because fewer shared sequences lowered the signal-to-noise ratio. Because the same donors could not be followed over many years, conclusions were based on cross-sectional statistical analysis.

Every donor was a healthy Caucasian. The twin cohort comprised three pairs of female monozygotic twins, all aged roughly 18 to 29 years. Positive isolation kits from Invitrogen were used to isolate the CD4+ and CD8+ T cell populations. From the cysteine through the phenylalanine, the CDR3 covers 15 amino acids. The retained sequence is limited to the CDR3, 45 bases, with the frame set at the first base. As encoded in the germline V gene, CDR1 is MGHDK while CDR2 is SYGVNS. V loses 2 bases, J loses 1 base, and the germline ends lie 6 bases apart. As regards this clonotype: Its target antigen remains unknown. No much larger clonotype is one base removed from it; base qualities were not supplied.

Library generation was performed with 5' RACE. The instrument given in TCRdb is Illumina HiSeq 2000. A universal primer binding site was introduced by template switching, and a unique molecular identifier was present in the final cDNA, enabling accurate counting of TCR cDNA molecules. Specific primers in the conserved constant-segment region were used to synthesize first-strand cDNA for TCR alpha and beta chains. Each cDNA library was double barcoded, with a SMART-Mk sample barcode plus Illumina barcodes, to control for contamination. Two successive PCR steps introduced TruSeq adapter sequences along with Illumina sample barcodes. TCR alpha and beta cDNA libraries were sequenced on the Illumina HiSeq platform with custom primers. The published analysis was carried out like this. MiGEC processed the raw reads to extract unique molecular identifiers, while MiXCR was used to determine the CDR3 positions. For each individual, recombination models were inferred using an EM algorithm with the repgenHMM and IGoR tools. The analysis of shared clonotypes was done with the tcR package in R, with sharing normalized by the product of cloneset sizes. Out-of-frame nonproductive sequences were analyzed to study raw recombination free of thymic and clonal selection effects. The raw public reads went through TCRdb reprocessing: fastp at Q25, MiXCR clone calling, in-frame beta chains kept. Each entry is one CDR3 protein sequence, shown with its most common DNA and genes. TCRdb's processing, not the authors', yielded these V and J calls. Within this sample are just over 450,000 distinct CDR3 sequences, with 12% to 15% of them counted one time only. The top ten constitute about 0.53% of the sample.

The sample also formed part of further work on yellow fever vaccine responses in identical twins. The second investigation adds: According to the authors, in identical twins the way T cells responded to vaccination appeared partly convergent and partly personalized. In identical twins, the study followed T cell clones that responded to the vaccine with precision.

The sequenced material came from CD4+ T cells sorted from blood. This sequence was found in a woman between 18 and 29 years old in good health. The sequence joins TRBV25-1 to TRBJ2-6; the D gene assignment is ambiguous. The nucleotide sequence is given as TGTGCCAGCAGTGAACTACGGTCTGGGGCCAACGTCCTGACTTTC. It specifies CASSELRSGANVLTF.